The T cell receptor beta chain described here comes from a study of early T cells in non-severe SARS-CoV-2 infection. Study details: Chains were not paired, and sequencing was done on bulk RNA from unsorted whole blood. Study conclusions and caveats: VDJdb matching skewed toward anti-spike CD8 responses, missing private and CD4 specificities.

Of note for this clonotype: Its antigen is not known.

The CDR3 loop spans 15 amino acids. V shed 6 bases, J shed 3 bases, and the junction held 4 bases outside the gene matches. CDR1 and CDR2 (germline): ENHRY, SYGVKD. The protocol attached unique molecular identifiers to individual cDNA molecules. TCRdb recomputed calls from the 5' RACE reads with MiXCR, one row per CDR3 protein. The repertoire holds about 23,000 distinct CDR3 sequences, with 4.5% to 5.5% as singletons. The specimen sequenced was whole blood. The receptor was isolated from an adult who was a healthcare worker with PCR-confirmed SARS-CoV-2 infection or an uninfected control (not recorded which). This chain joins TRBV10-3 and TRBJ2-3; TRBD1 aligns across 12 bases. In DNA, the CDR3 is TGTGCCATCAGGACGGGACAGGGGGCTACAGATACGCAGTATTTT. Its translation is CAIRTGQGATDTQYF.